Listed below are T cell receptor beta chains from one sample, sequenced in a study of blood T cell repertoires in COVID-19. Sequencing used immunoSEQ multiplex PCR; TCRdb keeps in-frame clones, though not all of them. The sample shows about 31,000 clones, roughly nine tenths of them seen only once. The specimen sequenced was peripheral blood. Receptor source: a man older than 75 with acute or convalescent COVID-19. Each CDR3 is given with its conserved first and last residue. A D gene is named only where the DNA matches it firmly. Clone sizes are given selectively: once, few, many, or a class where the clone is expanded.

d_call | clone_size | j_call | v_call | cdr3_aa | cdr3_nt
NA | NA | TRBJ1-6 | TRBV12-3/TRBV12-4 | CASSSFYNSPLHF | TGTGCCAGCAGTTCCTTTTATAATTCACCCCTCCACTTT
NA | NA | TRBJ2-3 | TRBV28 | CASSPSRQSASTDTQYF | TGTGCCAGCAGTCCATCCCGACAGAGCGCTAGCACAGATACGCAGTATTTT
NA | once | TRBJ1-2 | TRBV2 | CASWQKYGYTF | TGTGCCAGCTGGCAAAAGTATGGCTACACCTTC
NA | NA | TRBJ1-2 | TRBV30 | CAWRTLGGYYGYTF | TGTGCCTGGAGGACCCTCGGAGGGTACTATGGCTACACCTTC
TRBD2 | NA | TRBJ2-2 | TRBV18 | CASSPPRGGDTGELFF | TGTGCCAGCTCACCACCCCGGGGGGGCGACACCGGGGAGCTGTTTTTT
NA | NA | TRBJ1-2 | TRBV19 | CASSMLGGWDGYTF | TGTGCCAGTAGTATGCTCGGGGGATGGGATGGCTACACCTTC
TRBD1 | NA | TRBJ2-7 | TRBV2 | CARRPGGPSLGSYEQYF | TGTGCCAGAAGACCAGGGGGCCCCTCTTTGGGTTCCTACGAGCAGTACTTC
TRBD1 | NA | TRBJ2-5 | TRBV11-3 | CASSEGGTGWAQETQYF | TGTGCCAGCAGCGAAGGGGGGACAGGGTGGGCTCAAGAGACCCAGTACTTC
TRBD1 | once | TRBJ1-2 | TRBV29-1 | CSADSTGGAFGYTF | TGCAGCGCCGATTCGACAGGGGGCGCTTTTGGCTACACCTTC
TRBD1 | NA | TRBJ2-7 | TRBV19 | CASSRTGGMSYEQYF | TGTGCCAGTAGTCGGACAGGGGGCATGTCCTACGAGCAGTACTTC
NA | few | TRBJ1-4 | TRBV2 | CASRAVVATNEKLFF | TGTGCCAGCCGCGCCGTGGTCGCAACTAATGAAAAACTGTTTTTT
TRBD1 | NA | TRBJ2-7 | TRBV14 | CASSPAVGQGTYEQYF | TGTGCCAGCAGCCCTGCGGTGGGACAGGGGACCTACGAGCAGTACTTC
TRBD1 | NA | TRBJ1-5 | TRBV7-8 | CASSLALPSGTGAAQPQHF | TGTGCCAGCAGCTTAGCGCTACCGTCCGGGACAGGGGCCGCCCAGCCCCAGCATTTT
TRBD2 | NA | TRBJ2-7 | TRBV7-2 | CASSPAGGSSYEQYF | TGTGCCAGCAGCCCGGCGGGGGGTAGCTCCTACGAGCAGTACTTC
NA | NA | TRBJ1-1 | TRBV4-1 | CASSPPGQPNTEAFF | TGCGCCAGCAGCCCCCCAGGACAGCCGAACACTGAAGCTTTCTTT
NA | NA | TRBJ1-2 | TRBV5-1 | CASSRDSGVQDGYTF | TGCGCCAGCAGCCGCGATTCAGGGGTACAGGATGGCTACACCTTC
NA | NA | TRBJ1-1 | TRBV11-3 | CASSLGQNTEAFF | TGTGCCAGCAGCTTAGGACAGAACACTGAAGCTTTCTTT
NA | NA | TRBJ1-1 | TRBV7-9 | CASSPAGPEAFF | TGTGCCAGCAGCCCGGCGGGGCCTGAAGCTTTCTTT
NA | NA | TRBJ2-7 | TRBV7-9 | CASSPTGYEQYF | TGTGCCAGCAGCCCCACGGGCTACGAGCAGTACTTC
TRBD2 | NA | TRBJ2-5 | TRBV5-1 | CASTVAGAEETQYF | TGCGCCAGCACCGTAGCGGGGGCCGAAGAGACCCAGTACTTC
NA | once | TRBJ2-3 | TRBV12-5 | CASGLLWAGDTQYF | TGTGCTAGTGGTTTGTTGTGGGCGGGAGATACGCAGTATTTT
TRBD1 | NA | TRBJ1-4 | TRBV19 | CASSYLTGPNEKLFF | TGTGCCAGTAGTTACTTGACAGGGCCGAATGAAAAACTGTTTTTT
NA | once | TRBJ2-7 | TRBV7-8 | CASSLAGREQYF | TGTGCCAGCAGCTTAGCTGGCCGCGAGCAGTACTTC
TRBD1 | NA | TRBJ1-1 | TRBV14 | CASSYRQGAGAEAFF | TGTGCCAGCAGCTACCGACAGGGGGCAGGGGCTGAAGCTTTCTTT
NA | NA | TRBJ1-1 | TRBV29-1 | CSAGQLGYTEAFF | TGCAGCGCTGGCCAGCTGGGCTACACTGAAGCTTTCTTT
NA | NA | TRBJ1-4 | TRBV2 | CASTQGATNEKLFF | TGTGCCAGCACCCAGGGCGCAACTAATGAAAAACTGTTTTTT
NA | NA | TRBJ2-1 | TRBV7-2 | CASSLAPPAGGYNEQFF | TGTGCCAGCAGCTTAGCTCCCCCCGCGGGCGGGTACAATGAGCAGTTCTTC
TRBD2 | NA | TRBJ2-3 | TRBV3-1/TRBV3-2 | CASSLAGEITDTQYF | TGTGCCAGCAGCCTAGCGGGGGAGATAACAGATACGCAGTATTTT
TRBD1 | NA | TRBJ2-3 | TRBV30 | CAWSSTLTGGTTQYF | TGTGCCTGGAGTTCGACGCTGACAGGGGGTACTACGCAGTATTTT
TRBD1 | NA | TRBJ1-2 | TRBV5-1 | CASSLGPQGAGYGYTF | TGCGCCAGCAGCCTCGGGCCTCAGGGGGCGGGCTATGGCTACACCTTC
TRBD1 | NA | TRBJ1-1 | TRBV30 | CAWRGGTGAHTEAFF | TGTGCCTGGAGAGGAGGTACAGGGGCCCACACTGAAGCTTTCTTT
TRBD1 | NA | TRBJ2-2 | TRBV9 | CASSPRPGTGTNTGELFF | TGTGCCAGCAGCCCTCGTCCCGGGACAGGGACGAACACCGGGGAGCTGTTTTTT
TRBD1 | NA | TRBJ1-5 | TRBV12-3/TRBV12-4 | CAIRQGPSQPQHF | TGTGCCATAAGACAGGGCCCAAGTCAGCCCCAGCATTTT
TRBD1 | NA | TRBJ2-7 | TRBV11-2 | CASSRNPGQGTEQYF | TGTGCCAGCAGCCGAAACCCGGGACAGGGGACCGAGCAGTACTTC
TRBD2 | NA | TRBJ2-2 | TRBV11-2 | CASSNLAGGNTGELFF | TGTGCCAGCAGCAACCTAGCGGGGGGGAACACCGGGGAGCTGTTTTTT